The rows below give T cell receptor beta chains drawn from one sample of a study of CD8 T cells in Susac syndrome. Each CDR3 protein is one row after TCRdb ran MiXCR on the immunoSEQ multiplex PCR reads. The sample records some 52,000 distinct CDR3 sequences, 93% being singletons. Sequenced input: CD8+ T cells from PBMCs. These receptors were taken from a human donor with multiple sclerosis. CDR3s include the opening cysteine and the closing phenylalanine or tryptophan. D genes are given only for firm matches. Rows may omit the clone size; those that give it use once, few, many or a size class.

V: TRBV28
J: TRBJ2-6
D: TRBD1
size: .
CDR3: CASSFGTGTSGANVLTF
DNA: TGTGCCAGCAGTTTCGGGACAGGGACGTCTGGGGCCAACGTCCTGACTTTC

V: TRBV2
J: TRBJ2-1
D: TRBD2
size: .
CDR3: CAIIWGLAGNNEQFF
DNA: TGTGCCATCATTTGGGGACTAGCGGGGAACAATGAGCAGTTCTTC

V: TRBV9
J: TRBJ1-1
D: TRBD1
size: .
CDR3: CASSLDRGAEAFF
DNA: TGTGCCAGCAGCTTGGACAGGGGAGCTGAAGCTTTCTTT

V: TRBV6-2/TRBV6-3
J: TRBJ1-1
D: TRBD1
size: .
CDR3: CASSPPGQGYTEAFF
DNA: TGTGCCAGCAGTCCTCCCGGACAGGGATACACTGAAGCTTTCTTT

V: TRBV15
J: TRBJ1-5
D: .
size: .
CDR3: CATSRDQPGEWNQPQHF
DNA: TGTGCCACCAGCAGAGATCAGCCAGGGGAATGGAATCAGCCCCAGCATTTT

V: TRBV4-3
J: TRBJ2-3
D: .
size: .
CDR3: CASSQDGVLTDTQYF
DNA: TGCGCCAGCAGCCAAGATGGGGTCCTCACAGATACGCAGTATTTT

V: TRBV7-2
J: TRBJ1-1
D: .
size: .
CDR3: CASSLILGENTEAFF
DNA: TGTGCCAGCAGCTTAATCTTGGGGGAGAACACTGAAGCTTTCTTT

V: TRBV4-1
J: TRBJ2-2
D: .
size: .
CDR3: CASSQDTGTGELFF
DNA: TGCGCCAGCAGCCAAGACACGGGGACCGGGGAGCTGTTTTTT

V: TRBV28
J: TRBJ2-7
D: .
size: .
CDR3: CASNADLNYEQYF
DNA: TGTGCCAGCAATGCAGACCTGAACTACGAGCAGTACTTC

V: TRBV25-1
J: TRBJ2-7
D: .
size: once
CDR3: CASGGAGTAYEQYF
DNA: TGTGCCAGCGGGGGAGCAGGGACGGCCTACGAGCAGTACTTC

V: TRBV4-2
J: TRBJ1-6
D: .
size: .
CDR3: CASSQIREAVNSPLHF
DNA: TGTGCCAGCAGCCAGATCCGGGAGGCGGTTAATTCACCCCTCCACTTT

V: TRBV9
J: TRBJ2-3
D: .
size: .
CDR3: CASSDRDPGDTQYF
DNA: TGTGCCAGCAGCGACCGGGACCCCGGAGATACGCAGTATTTT

V: TRBV7-3
J: TRBJ1-1
D: .
size: .
CDR3: CASSPTEVPGSEAFF
DNA: TGTGCCAGCAGCCCCACGGAGGTGCCAGGATCTGAAGCTTTCTTT

V: TRBV6-4
J: TRBJ2-1
D: .
size: .
CDR3: CASSDRAGDYNEQFF
DNA: TGTGCCAGCAGTGACCGAGCTGGGGATTACAATGAGCAGTTCTTC

V: TRBV7-9
J: TRBJ1-6
D: TRBD1
size: once
CDR3: CASSPGVWDRSDSPLHF
DNA: TGTGCCAGCAGTCCTGGGGTTTGGGACAGGTCGGATTCACCCCTCCACTTT

V: TRBV28
J: TRBJ2-3
D: .
size: .
CDR3: CASSLVQGTDTQYF
DNA: TGTGCCAGCAGTTTAGTTCAAGGCACAGATACGCAGTATTTT

V: TRBV12-3/TRBV12-4
J: TRBJ2-4
D: TRBD1
size: once
CDR3: CASSLGQGLRVDIQYF
DNA: TGTGCCAGCAGTTTGGGACAGGGGCTCCGAGTCGACATTCAGTACTTC

V: TRBV30
J: TRBJ2-2
D: .
size: .
CDR3: CAWNFGSPTGELFF
DNA: TGTGCCTGGAATTTTGGCAGTCCTACCGGGGAGCTGTTTTTT

V: TRBV6-5
J: TRBJ1-2
D: .
size: .
CDR3: CASSYSNYGYTF
DNA: TGTGCCAGCAGTTACTCTAACTATGGCTACACCTTC

V: TRBV27
J: TRBJ1-5
D: .
size: .
CDR3: CASSLHQPQHF
DNA: TGTGCCAGCAGTCTCCATCAGCCCCAGCATTTT

V: TRBV9
J: TRBJ1-4
D: .
size: .
CDR3: CASSPLKTNEKLFF
DNA: TGTGCCAGCAGCCCACTAAAGACTAATGAAAAACTGTTTTTT

V: TRBV30
J: TRBJ1-4
D: TRBD1
size: .
CDR3: CAWSPTTGADEKLFF
DNA: TGTGCCTGGAGCCCTACGACAGGGGCGGATGAAAAACTGTTTTTT

V: TRBV15
J: TRBJ2-2
D: .
size: .
CDR3: CATSPGAKDTGELFF
DNA: TGTGCCACCTCTCCGGGGGCAAAGGACACCGGGGAGCTGTTTTTT

V: TRBV13
J: TRBJ2-7
D: .
size: .
CDR3: CASSLGWGTHYEQYF
DNA: TGTGCCAGCAGCTTAGGGTGGGGCACCCACTACGAGCAGTACTTC

V: TRBV28
J: TRBJ1-1
D: .
size: .
CDR3: CASSLGGVAEAFF
DNA: TGTGCCAGCAGTTTAGGAGGGGTCGCTGAAGCTTTCTTT

V: TRBV29-1
J: TRBJ1-2
D: TRBD1
size: .
CDR3: CSVHRGPYYGYTF
DNA: TGCAGCGTGCACAGGGGCCCGTACTATGGCTACACCTTC

V: TRBV25-1
J: TRBJ2-1
D: .
size: .
CDR3: CASSAGGNEQFF
DNA: TGTGCCAGCAGTGCAGGTGGGAATGAGCAGTTCTTC

V: TRBV7-9
J: TRBJ2-1
D: TRBD2
size: .
CDR3: CASSGTSEYNEQFF
DNA: TGTGCCAGCAGCGGGACTAGCGAGTACAATGAGCAGTTCTTC

V: TRBV20-1
J: TRBJ2-1
D: .
size: .
CDR3: CSARDSGAVYNEQFF
DNA: TGCAGTGCTAGAGATAGTGGGGCGGTATACAATGAGCAGTTCTTC

V: TRBV2
J: TRBJ1-1
D: TRBD1
size: .
CDR3: CASGGTVNTEAFF
DNA: TGTGCCAGCGGGGGGACAGTGAACACTGAAGCTTTCTTT

V: TRBV7-9
J: TRBJ2-1
D: .
size: few
CDR3: CASSTSEAAKGSSYNEQFF
DNA: TGTGCCAGCAGCACCTCAGAGGCCGCTAAAGGAAGCTCCTACAATGAGCAGTTCTTC

V: TRBV14
J: TRBJ1-1
D: .
size: .
CDR3: CASSSGTF
DNA: TGTGCCAGCAGCTCCGGGACCTTT

V: TRBV7-9
J: TRBJ1-3
D: TRBD1
size: .
CDR3: CASSRDREVYTIYF
DNA: TGTGCCAGCAGCAGGGACAGGGAAGTGTACACCATATATTTT

V: TRBV6-1
J: TRBJ2-1
D: TRBD2
size: once
CDR3: CASIRLGASGGNEQFF
DNA: TGTGCCAGCATCCGTCTAGGGGCTAGCGGGGGGAATGAGCAGTTCTTC

V: TRBV28
J: TRBJ2-5
D: .
size: .
CDR3: CASRRWQNQETQYF
DNA: TGTGCCAGCAGGAGGTGGCAGAACCAAGAGACCCAGTACTTC

V: TRBV3-1
J: TRBJ2-1
D: TRBD2
size: .
CDR3: CASSSGGLAGSEQFF
DNA: TGTGCCAGCAGCTCTGGGGGACTAGCGGGTAGTGAGCAGTTCTTC

V: TRBV2
J: TRBJ2-1
D: TRBD1
size: .
CDR3: CAHRTGHNEQFF
DNA: TGTGCCCACAGGACAGGCCATAATGAGCAGTTCTTC

V: TRBV4-3
J: TRBJ1-4
D: TRBD1
size: .
CDR3: CASSQDLDRVGEKLFF
DNA: TGCGCCAGCAGCCAAGATCTTGACAGGGTCGGCGAAAAACTGTTTTTT

V: TRBV13
J: TRBJ1-5
D: TRBD1
size: once
CDR3: CASSYTGTGVPQPQHF
DNA: TGTGCCAGCAGCTACACCGGGACAGGGGTACCTCAGCCCCAGCATTTT

V: TRBV9
J: TRBJ2-1
D: .
size: .
CDR3: CASSVWGGRDNEQFF
DNA: TGTGCCAGCAGCGTATGGGGGGGCCGCGACAATGAGCAGTTCTTC

V: TRBV28
J: TRBJ1-3
D: .
size: .
CDR3: CASSSHYSIQRGGGNTIYF
DNA: TGTGCCAGCAGTTCCCACTACTCTATTCAGCGAGGCGGTGGAAACACCATATATTTT

V: TRBV25-1
J: TRBJ2-2
D: .
size: .
CDR3: CASTRGGGELFF
DNA: TGTGCCAGCACCCGCGGCGGCGGGGAGCTGTTTTTT

V: TRBV9
J: TRBJ2-7
D: .
size: .
CDR3: CASSVGGKTPYEQYF
DNA: TGTGCCAGCAGCGTAGGAGGAAAGACCCCCTACGAGCAGTACTTC

V: TRBV14
J: TRBJ1-1
D: .
size: .
CDR3: CASSQLTGFTEAFF
DNA: TGTGCCAGCAGCCAACTTACAGGATTCACTGAAGCTTTCTTT

V: TRBV4-3
J: TRBJ1-1
D: .
size: .
CDR3: CASSQEAPGDGYVAEAFF
DNA: TGCGCCAGCAGCCAAGAGGCCCCAGGGGATGGATATGTTGCTGAAGCTTTCTTT

V: TRBV9
J: TRBJ2-2
D: .
size: .
CDR3: CASSAWTANTGELFF
DNA: TGTGCCAGCAGCGCTTGGACAGCGAACACCGGGGAGCTGTTTTTT

V: TRBV4-1
J: TRBJ2-3
D: .
size: .
CDR3: CASSFRRTTDTQYF
DNA: TGCGCCAGCAGCTTCAGGAGGACCACAGATACGCAGTATTTT

V: TRBV5-6
J: TRBJ2-7
D: .
size: .
CDR3: CASSLAGGMHYEQYF
DNA: TGTGCCAGCAGCTTGGCTGGAGGGATGCACTACGAGCAGTACTTC

V: TRBV27
J: TRBJ2-1
D: TRBD1
size: .
CDR3: CASTGQGHYNEQFF
DNA: TGTGCCAGCACCGGACAGGGACATTACAATGAGCAGTTCTTC

V: TRBV18
J: TRBJ1-2
D: .
size: .
CDR3: CASSPSSNIYGYTF
DNA: TGTGCCAGCTCCCCATCCAGTAACATCTATGGCTACACCTTC